Described below is a single T cell receptor beta chain sequence and its context. PCR involved 60 Vbeta and 13 Jbeta primers. Data came from immunoSEQ multiplex PCR; TCRdb stores just in-frame clones and leaves some out. The table has about 200,000 clones, around 85% seen once. Between the trimmed V and J ends, which lost 8 bases and 1 base, there was a span of 17 bases. The V gene's germline CDR1 is MDHEN and CDR2 SYDVKM. The CDR3 contains 15 residues. This entry belongs to a study of cytomegalovirus exposure and HLA in healthy donors. This TCR was sampled from a girl aged 2 to 9 in good health and CMV-seronegative. The sequencing input was PBMCs. This rearrangement joins TRBV28 to TRBJ2-5, with TRBD1 as a possible D gene (6 bases). CDR3 DNA: TGTGCCAGCTGGGACACCATGTCAACCCAAGAGACCCAGTACTTC. Translated: CASWDTMSTQETQYF.